A single sample is the source of the 2 T cell receptor beta chains below, sequenced in a study of OX40 agonist ivuxolimab in advanced cancers. Using immunoSEQ multiplex PCR, the repertoire was profiled, and TCRdb retains in-frame clones only, with some absent. Seen here are 30,000 or so clones, 70% to 90% observed once, and the top ten hold about two fifths. This sample comprised CD4+ or CD8+ T cells sorted from blood, obtained in a trial of the OX40 agonist ivuxolimab. The origin of the receptors is an adult with an advanced solid tumor such as melanoma, head and neck, liver or kidney cancer.

The chain recombines TRBV15 with TRBJ2-7; 9 bases are shared with TRBD2. V trimming: 1 base; J trimming: 5 bases; junction bases outside the gene matches: 6. Germline values: CDR1 LNHNV, CDR2 YYDKDF (reference sequence). CDR3 length: 15 residues. The CDR3 DNA sequence: TGTGCCACCAGCAGAGGCGGGAGGGCCGGCGACGAGCAGTACTTC. Translating gives CATSRGGRAGDEQYF.

This chain connects TRBV23-1 to TRBJ1-2; D call uncertain. TRBV23-1 is classed as an ORF, of uncertain function. The CDR3 extends over 14 amino acids. V lost 5 bases and J lost 8, with 18 bases in between. CDR3 bases: TGCGCCAGCAGTGAGACACAAGATAGACCAGGCTACACCTTC. Translated, it gives CASSETQDRPGYTF.